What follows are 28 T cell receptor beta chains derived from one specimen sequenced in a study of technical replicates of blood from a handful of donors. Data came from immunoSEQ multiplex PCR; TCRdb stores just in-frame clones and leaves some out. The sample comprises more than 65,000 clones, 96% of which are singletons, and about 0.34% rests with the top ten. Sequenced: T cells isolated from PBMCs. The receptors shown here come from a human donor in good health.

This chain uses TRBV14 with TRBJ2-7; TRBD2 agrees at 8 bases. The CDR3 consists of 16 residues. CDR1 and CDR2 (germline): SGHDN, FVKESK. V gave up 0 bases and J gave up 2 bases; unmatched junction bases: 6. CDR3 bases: TGTGCCAGCAGCCAAGAGGTACTAGCGGACCCCTACGAGCAGTACTTC. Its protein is CASSQEVLADPYEQYF. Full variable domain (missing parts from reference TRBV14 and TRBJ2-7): EAGVTQFPSHSVIEKGQTVTLRCDPISGHDNLYWYRRVMGKEIKFLLHFVKESKQDESGMPNNRFLAERTGGTYSTLKVQPAELEDSGVYFCASSQEVLADPYEQYFGPGTRLTVT.

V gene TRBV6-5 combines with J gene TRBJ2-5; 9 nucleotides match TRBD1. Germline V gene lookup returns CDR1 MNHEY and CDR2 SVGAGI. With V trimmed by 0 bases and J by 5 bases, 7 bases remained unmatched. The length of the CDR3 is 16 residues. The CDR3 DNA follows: TGTGCCAGCAGTTACTCGGCAAACAGGGGGCCCGAGACCCAGTACTTC. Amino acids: CASSYSANRGPETQYF.

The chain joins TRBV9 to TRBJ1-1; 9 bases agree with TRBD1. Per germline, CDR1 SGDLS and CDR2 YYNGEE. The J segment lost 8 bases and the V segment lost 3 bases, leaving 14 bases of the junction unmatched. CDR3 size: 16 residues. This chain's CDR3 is CASSASHRTGDLEAFF. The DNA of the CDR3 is TGTGCCAGCAGCGCCTCTCATCGGACAGGGGATTTAGAAGCTTTCTTT.

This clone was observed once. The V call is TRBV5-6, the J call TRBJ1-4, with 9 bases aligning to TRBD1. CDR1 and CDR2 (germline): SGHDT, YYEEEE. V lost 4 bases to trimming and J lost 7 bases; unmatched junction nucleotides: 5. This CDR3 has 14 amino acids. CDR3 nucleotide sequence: TGTGCCAGCAGCACAGGGGGCGTAGCTGAAAAACTGTTTTTT. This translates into CASSTGGVAEKLFF.

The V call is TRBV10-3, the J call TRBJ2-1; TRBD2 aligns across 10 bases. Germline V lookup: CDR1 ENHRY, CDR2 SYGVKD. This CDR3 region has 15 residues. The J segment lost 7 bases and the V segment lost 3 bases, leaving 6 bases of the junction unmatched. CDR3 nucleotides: TGTGCCATCAGTGAAAAACCTAGCGGGAGTAATGAGCAGTTCTTC. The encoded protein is CAISEKPSGSNEQFF.

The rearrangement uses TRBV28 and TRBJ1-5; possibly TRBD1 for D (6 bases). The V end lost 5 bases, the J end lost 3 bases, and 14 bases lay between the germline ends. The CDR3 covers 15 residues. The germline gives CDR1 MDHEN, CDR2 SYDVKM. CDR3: CASSTNRVYNQPQHF. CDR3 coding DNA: TGTGCCAGCAGTACAAACAGGGTTTACAATCAGCCCCAGCATTTT.

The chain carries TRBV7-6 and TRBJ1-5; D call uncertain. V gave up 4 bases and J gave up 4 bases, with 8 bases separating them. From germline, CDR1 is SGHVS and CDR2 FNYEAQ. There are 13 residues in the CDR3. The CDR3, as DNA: TGTGCCAGCAGCTCGAACCTAAATCAGCCCCAGCATTTT. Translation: CASSSNLNQPQHF. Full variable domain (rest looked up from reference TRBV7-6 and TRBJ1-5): GAGVSQSPRYKVTKRGQDVALRCDPISGHVSLYWYRQALGQGPEFLTYFNYEAQQDKSGLPNDRFSAERPEGSISTLTIQRTEQRDSAMYRCASSSNLNQPQHFGDGTRLSIL.

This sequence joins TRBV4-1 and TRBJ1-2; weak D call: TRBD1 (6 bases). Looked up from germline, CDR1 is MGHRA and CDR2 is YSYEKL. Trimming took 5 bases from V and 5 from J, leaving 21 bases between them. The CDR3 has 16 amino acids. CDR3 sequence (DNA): TGCGCCAGCAGCGACGAGACCGGACAGCTTTGGTATGGCTACACCTTC. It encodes CASSDETGQLWYGYTF.

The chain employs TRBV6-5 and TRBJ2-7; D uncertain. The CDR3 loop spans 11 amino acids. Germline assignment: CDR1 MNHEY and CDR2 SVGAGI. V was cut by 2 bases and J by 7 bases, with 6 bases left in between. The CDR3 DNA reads TGTGCCAGCAGTTACCTGAGTGAGCAGTACTTC. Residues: CASSYLSEQYF.

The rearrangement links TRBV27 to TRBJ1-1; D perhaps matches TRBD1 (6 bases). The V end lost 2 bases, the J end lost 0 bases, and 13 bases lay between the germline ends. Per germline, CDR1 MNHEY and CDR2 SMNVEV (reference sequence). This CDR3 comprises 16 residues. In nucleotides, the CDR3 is TGTGCCAGCAGTTTAAATAGGGGGTGGATGAACACTGAAGCTTTCTTT. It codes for CASSLNRGWMNTEAFF.

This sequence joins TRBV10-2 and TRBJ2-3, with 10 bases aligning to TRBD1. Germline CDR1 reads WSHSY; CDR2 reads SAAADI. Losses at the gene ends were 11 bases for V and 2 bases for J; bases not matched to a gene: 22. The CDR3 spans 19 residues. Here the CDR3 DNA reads TGCGCCCAAGGAGACAGGGGGCTTAACGGGTGGGTGTTCACAGATACGCAGTATTTT. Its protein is CAQGDRGLNGWVFTDTQYF.

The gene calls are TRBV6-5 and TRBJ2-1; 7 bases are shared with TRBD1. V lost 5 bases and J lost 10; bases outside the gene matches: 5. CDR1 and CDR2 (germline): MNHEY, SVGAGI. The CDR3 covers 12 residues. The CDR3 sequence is CASSRQGVEQFF. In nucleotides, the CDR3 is TGTGCCAGCAGTCGACAGGGTGTAGAGCAGTTCTTC.

The CDR3 DNA sequence: TGTGCCTGCGGGAGGCTTACAGATACGCAGTATTTT. Translated: CACGRLTDTQYF. The V call is TRBV13, the J call TRBJ2-3, with TRBD2 matching over 8 bases. The V gene's germline CDR1 is PRHDT and CDR2 FYEKMQ (reference sequence). V was pared by 11 bases and J by 3 bases, with 4 bases of the junction left unmatched. CDR3 length: 12 residues.

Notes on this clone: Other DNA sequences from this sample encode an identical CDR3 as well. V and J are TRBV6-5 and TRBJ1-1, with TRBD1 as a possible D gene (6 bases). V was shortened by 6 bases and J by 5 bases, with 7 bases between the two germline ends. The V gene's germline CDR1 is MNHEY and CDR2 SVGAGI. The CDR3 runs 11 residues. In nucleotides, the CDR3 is TGTGCCAGCAGAGGGGGTACTGAAGCTTTCTTT. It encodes CASRGGTEAFF.

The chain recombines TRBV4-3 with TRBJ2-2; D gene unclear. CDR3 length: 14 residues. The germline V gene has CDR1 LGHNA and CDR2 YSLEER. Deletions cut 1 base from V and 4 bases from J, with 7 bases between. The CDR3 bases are TGCGCCAGCAGCCAAGTTTGGGCCACCGGGGAGCTGTTTTTT. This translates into CASSQVWATGELFF.

CDR3 in amino acids: CASSLGTGHTDTQYF. CDR3 DNA sequence: TGTGCCAGCAGCTTGGGGACAGGACACACAGATACGCAGTATTTT. The rearrangement joins TRBV5-6 to TRBJ2-3; TRBD1 aligns across 7 bases. Germline V gives CDR1 SGHDT, CDR2 YYEEEE. The CDR3 spans 15 residues. V shed 0 bases, J shed 2 bases, and the junction held 3 bases outside the gene matches.

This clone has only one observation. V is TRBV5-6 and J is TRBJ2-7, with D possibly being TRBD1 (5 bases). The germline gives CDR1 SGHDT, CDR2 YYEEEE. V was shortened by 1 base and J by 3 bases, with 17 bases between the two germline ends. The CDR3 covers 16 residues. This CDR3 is CASSLRSTGIFYEQYF. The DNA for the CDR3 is TGTGCCAGCAGCTTGAGGTCCACAGGCATTTTCTACGAGCAGTACTTC.

Here the CDR3 reads CASSFSPDTQYF. The DNA of the CDR3 is TGTGCCAGCAGTTTTAGCCCAGATACGCAGTATTTT. This chain links TRBV27 with TRBJ2-3, with D unclear. The germline CDR1 and CDR2 sequences are MNHEY and SMNVEV (reference sequence). The germline V and J ends were trimmed by 3 bases and 4 bases, with 5 bases remaining between them. The CDR3 is made up of 12 amino acids.

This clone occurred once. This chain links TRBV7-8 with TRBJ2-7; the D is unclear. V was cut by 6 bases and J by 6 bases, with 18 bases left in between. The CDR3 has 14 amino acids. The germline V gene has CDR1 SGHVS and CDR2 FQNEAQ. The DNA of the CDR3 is TGTGCCAGCAGTTTATCCCACTCAAACTCCGAGCAGTACTTC. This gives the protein CASSLSHSNSEQYF. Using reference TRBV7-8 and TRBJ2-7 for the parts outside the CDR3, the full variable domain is GAGVSQSPRYKVAKRGQDVALRCDPISGHVSLFWYQQALGQGPEFLTYFQNEAQLDKSGLPSDRFFAERPEGSVSTLKIQRTQQEDSAVYLCASSLSHSNSEQYFGPGTRLTVT.

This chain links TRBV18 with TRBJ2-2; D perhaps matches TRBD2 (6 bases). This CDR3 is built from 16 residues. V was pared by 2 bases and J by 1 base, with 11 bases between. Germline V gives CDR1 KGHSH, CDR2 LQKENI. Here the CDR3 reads CASSPVGSGNTGELFF. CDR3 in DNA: TGTGCCAGCTCACCAGTTGGTAGCGGGAACACCGGGGAGCTGTTTTTT. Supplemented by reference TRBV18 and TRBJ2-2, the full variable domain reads NAGVMQNPRHLVRRRGQEARLRCSPMKGHSHVYWYRQLPEEGLKFMVYLQKENIIDESGMPKERFSAEFPKEGPSILRIQQVVRGDSAAYFCASSPVGSGNTGELFFGEGSRLTVL.

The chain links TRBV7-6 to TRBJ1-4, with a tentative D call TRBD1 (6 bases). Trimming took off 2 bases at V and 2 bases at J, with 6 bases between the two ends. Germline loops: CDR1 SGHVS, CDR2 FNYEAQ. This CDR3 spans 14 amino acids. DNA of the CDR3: TGTGCCAGCAGCTTAAGGGGGACTAATGAAAAACTGTTTTTT. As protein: CASSLRGTNEKLFF.

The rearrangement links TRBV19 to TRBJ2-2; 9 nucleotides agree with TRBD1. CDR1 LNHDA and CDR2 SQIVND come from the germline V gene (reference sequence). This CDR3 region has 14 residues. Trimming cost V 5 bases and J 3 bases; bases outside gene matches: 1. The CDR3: CASSGTGHTGELFF. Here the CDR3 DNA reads TGTGCCAGTAGTGGGACAGGGCACACCGGGGAGCTGTTTTTT.

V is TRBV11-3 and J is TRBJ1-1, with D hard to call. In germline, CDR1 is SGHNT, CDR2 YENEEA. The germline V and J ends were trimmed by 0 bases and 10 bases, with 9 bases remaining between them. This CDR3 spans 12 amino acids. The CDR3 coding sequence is TGTGCCAGCAGCTTAGAGGCCAGGATAGCTTTCTTT. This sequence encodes CASSLEARIAFF.

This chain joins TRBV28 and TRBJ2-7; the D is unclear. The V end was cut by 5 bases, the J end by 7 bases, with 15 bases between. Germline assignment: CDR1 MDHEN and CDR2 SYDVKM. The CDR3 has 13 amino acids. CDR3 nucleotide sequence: TGTGCCAGCAGTAAAACCCCGGCGCGGGAGCAGTACTTC. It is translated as CASSKTPAREQYF.

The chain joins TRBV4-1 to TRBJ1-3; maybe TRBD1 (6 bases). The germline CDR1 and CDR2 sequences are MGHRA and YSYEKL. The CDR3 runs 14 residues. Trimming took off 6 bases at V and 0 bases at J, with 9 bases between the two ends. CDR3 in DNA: TGCGCCAGCAGGGGGGCCGGCTCTGGAAACACCATATATTTT. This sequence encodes CASRGAGSGNTIYF.

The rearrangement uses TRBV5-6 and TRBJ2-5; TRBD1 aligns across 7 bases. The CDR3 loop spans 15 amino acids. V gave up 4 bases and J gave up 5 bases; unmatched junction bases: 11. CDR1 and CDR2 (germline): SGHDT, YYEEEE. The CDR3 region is CASSDEGGFLETQYF. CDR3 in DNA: TGTGCCAGCAGCGATGAAGGGGGCTTCTTGGAGACCCAGTACTTC.

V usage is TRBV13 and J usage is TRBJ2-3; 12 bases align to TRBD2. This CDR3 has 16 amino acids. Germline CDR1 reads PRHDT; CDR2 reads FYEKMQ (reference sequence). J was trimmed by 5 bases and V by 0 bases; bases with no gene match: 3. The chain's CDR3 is CASSLGGLAGRDTQYF. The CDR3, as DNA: TGTGCCAGCAGCTTAGGTGGACTAGCGGGACGAGATACGCAGTATTTT.

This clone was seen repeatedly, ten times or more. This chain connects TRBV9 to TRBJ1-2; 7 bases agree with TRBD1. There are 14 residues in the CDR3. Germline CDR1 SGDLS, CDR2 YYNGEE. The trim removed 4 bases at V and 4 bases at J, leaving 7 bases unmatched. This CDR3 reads CASSSPGQSYGYTF. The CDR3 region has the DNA TGTGCCAGCAGCTCTCCGGGACAGTCCTATGGCTACACCTTC. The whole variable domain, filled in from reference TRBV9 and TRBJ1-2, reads DSGVTQTPKHLITATGQRVTLRCSPRSGDLSVYWYQQSLDQGLQFLIQYYNGEERAKGNILERFSAQQFPDLHSELNLSSLELGDSALYFCASSSPGQSYGYTFGSGTRLTVV.